The 26 T cell receptor beta chains below all came from one sample that was sequenced in a study of CD8+ T cells in alopecia areata. CD4, CD8alpha, NKG2D, NKG2ACE and other markers guided sorting of pooled cutaneous lymph node cells. After isolation, RNA underwent reverse transcription to generate cDNA as the sequencing template. Only in-frame clones appear in the TCRdb table, and some are missing; sequencing was by immunoSEQ multiplex PCR. The table lists 15,000 to 20,000 clones, with no singletons. Sequencing input: CD8+ T cells sorted from a lymph node. The origin of the receptors is a C3H/HeJ mouse with alopecia areata. MHC haplotype here: H2-k.

About this clone: The gene names here belong to mouse. The CDR3 end falls 4 residues outside the read, so it is completed with the germline J gene. The chain is built from TRBV19 and TRBJ2-2; TRBD2 matches at 8 bases. The germline CDR1 and CDR2 sequences are FNHDT and SITEND (reference sequence). There are 14 residues in the CDR3. J lost 3 bases, V lost 7 bases, and 5 bases had no gene match. CDR3 amino acids: CASCQLGDTGQLYF. The sequenced part of the CDR3 DNA is TGTGCCAGCTGTCAACTGGGGGACACCGGG.

This clone showed up many times. The gene names given are mouse names. The read comes to an end 4 residues before the CDR3 does, leaving the germline J gene to fill in the end. The chain is built from TRBV13-1 and TRBJ1-4; 11 bases line up with TRBD1. CDR1 and CDR2 from the germline V gene are NSHNY and SYGAGN. The CDR3 is 16 amino acids. With 7 bases clipped from V and 2 bases from J, the junction kept 7 bases outside the gene matches. The CDR3 sequence is CASRGQGEGSNERLFF. The sequenced CDR3 bases are TGTGCCAGCCGGGGACAGGGGGAAGGATCCAACGAA.

The table lists this clone with many counts. Gene labels here are mouse ones. CDR3 bases read: TGTGCCAGCAGTGATCCGGGACTGGGGGGGCGCGAT. Its protein product is CASSDPGLGGRD. The whole CDR3 reads CASSDPGLGGRDEQYF. The chain recombines TRBV13-1 with TRBJ2-7, with 14 nucleotides matching TRBD2. The read ends 4 residues early relative to the CDR3; the germline J gene fills the gap. Germline V gene data show CDR1 as NSHNY and CDR2 as SYGAGN. This CDR3 region has 16 residues.

This clone was recorded many times. Genes and germline are mouse. From the germline J gene comes the end of the CDR3, since the read stops 4 residues before it. This rearrangement joins TRBV1 to TRBJ2-3; 8 bases line up with TRBD2. Germline lookup yields CDR1 NSQYPW and CDR2 LRSPGD (reference sequence). The V gene end was trimmed by 1 base and the J gene end by 3 bases; junction bases not matched to a gene: 3. The CDR3 has 15 amino acids. The CDR3 protein is CTCSAVWGAAETLYF. Incomplete CDR3 DNA: TGCACCTGCAGTGCAGTCTGGGGGGCAGCAGAA.

This clone has a count of ten or more. Mouse gene names and germline throughout. Read sequence stops 4 residues before the CDR3 end, and the germline J gene provides the missing end. The genes are TRBV13-3 and TRBJ2-3; 8 bases match TRBD1. The junction had 4 bases not matched to a gene; V was cut back by 1 base and J by 0 bases. Germline V gene data show CDR1 as NNHDY and CDR2 as SYVADS. The CDR3 sequence is 16 residues long. CDR3 DNA, as far as it was read: TGTGCCAGCAGTGATAGGACAGGGAGGAGTGCAGAA. It translates to CASSDRTGRSAE. The CDR3 in full is CASSDRTGRSAETLYF.

The table lists this clone with many counts. Here the gene names and germline are mouse. The read terminates 4 residues before the CDR3 end, so the remaining end is supplied by the germline J gene. V usage is TRBV14 and J usage is TRBJ2-1; the match to TRBD2 covers 12 bases. The CDR3 loop spans 16 amino acids. V trimming: 2 bases; J trimming: 1 base; junction bases outside the gene matches: 1. The germline V gene encodes CDR1 SGHDT and CDR2 FRDEAV. The CDR3 bases that were read are TGTGCCAGCAGTTTGGGGACTGGGGGGAACTATGCT. Protein sequence: CASSLGTGGNYA. The entire CDR3 protein reads CASSLGTGGNYAEQFF.

This clone has more than one count but fewer than ten. Mouse germline and gene names are used. The sequenced fragment ends 4 residues before the CDR3 boundary, so the rest is inferred from the germline J gene. V usage is TRBV16 and J usage is TRBJ2-1; D gene uncertain. Germline CDR1 and CDR2: SGHSA and FRNQAP. The CDR3 extends over 11 amino acids. CDR3 sequence reads: CASSSRAEQFF. Partial CDR3 DNA: TGTGCAAGCAGCTCCAGGGCT.

This clone came up a few times. Mouse gene names and germline throughout. The read ends 4 residues early relative to the CDR3; the germline J gene fills the gap. The chain employs TRBV13-3 and TRBJ2-4, with TRBD2 matching 11 bases. Looked up from germline, CDR1 is NNHDY and CDR2 is SYVADS. V was clipped by 5 bases and J by 0 bases; unmatched bases: 2. The CDR3 is 15 amino acids. The sequenced CDR3 bases are TGTGCCAGCAGGGGGGACTGGGGGAGTCAAAAC. Its protein is CASRGDWGSQN. The whole CDR3 sequence reads CASRGDWGSQNTLYF.

This clone has more than one count but fewer than ten. Gene names denote mouse genes. The read terminates 4 residues before the CDR3 end, so the remaining end is supplied by the germline J gene. The J gene is TRBJ1-4, the V gene TRBV1; a weak D match, TRBD1 (6 bases). The CDR3 sequence is 15 residues long. V was clipped by 4 bases and J by 3 bases, with 12 bases between them. Germline V gene lookup returns CDR1 NSQYPW and CDR2 LRSPGD (reference sequence). CDR3 amino acids: CTCSGRDKTNERLFF. CDR3 DNA, as far as it was read: TGCACCTGCAGTGGCCGGGACAAGACCAACGAA.

As to this clone: These gene names are mouse names. Read data end 4 residues before the CDR3 end; the end is taken from the germline J gene. The chain couples TRBV17 to TRBJ2-1; 8 bases align to TRBD2. Trimming at V came to 5 bases and at J to 5 bases, leaving 5 bases not matched to a gene. The CDR3 length is 14 residues. Per germline, CDR1 MNHDT and CDR2 YYDKIL. Partial CDR3 DNA: TGTGCTAGCAGTCTCGGGGGGGCCGATGCT. Amino acid sequence: CASSLGGADA. The CDR3 in full is CASSLGGADAEQFF.

This clone was counted ten times or more. The gene names here belong to mouse. CDR3 bases read: TGTGCCAGCAGTGATGTACATTAT. Translating gives CASSDVHY. The CDR3 as a whole reads CASSDVHYEQYF. This chain connects TRBV13-3 to TRBJ2-7, with D uncertain. The sequence runs out 4 residues before the end of the CDR3; the remainder is reconstructed from the germline J gene. The germline CDR1 and CDR2 sequences are NNHDY and SYVADS. The CDR3 spans 12 residues.

This clone has just a few counts. These gene names are mouse names. The observed sequence ends 4 residues before the CDR3 terminus, with the missing tail filled in from the germline J gene. The chain carries TRBV14 and TRBJ2-2; possibly TRBD2 for D (6 bases). CDR1 and CDR2 (germline): SGHDT, FRDEAV. CDR3 length equals 15 residues. Trimming shortened V by 0 bases and J by 0 bases, and 6 bases separated the two germline ends. The covered CDR3 bases are TGTGCCAGCAGTTTCTGGGGGGCAAACACCGGG. As protein: CASSFWGANTG. The complete CDR3 protein is CASSFWGANTGQLYF.

In this sample, this clone turned up a few times. Gene names follow the mouse nomenclature. The read terminates 4 residues ahead of where the CDR3 ends, so the germline J gene completes it. The chain has TRBV13-3 and TRBJ2-5, with TRBD2 matching over 10 bases. This CDR3 is 14 amino acids long. Germline V lookup: CDR1 NNHDY, CDR2 SYVADS. The CDR3 is CASSYLGGPDTQYF. Partial CDR3 DNA: TGTGCCAGCAGCTACCTGGGGGGGCCGGAC. Combining the CDR3 with reference TRBV13-3 and TRBJ2-5 gives the whole variable domain EAAVTQSPRSKVAVTGGKVTLSCHQTNNHDYMYWYRQDTGHGLRLIHYSYVADSTEKGDIPDGYKASRPSQENFSLILELASLSQTAVYFCASSYLGGPDTQYFGPGTRLLVL.

This clone came up many times. Gene names and germline match the mouse. The read terminates 4 residues before the CDR3 end, so the remaining end is supplied by the germline J gene. The V gene is TRBV1, the J gene TRBJ2-5; 7 bases fit TRBD2. The germline CDR1 and CDR2 sequences are NSQYPW and LRSPGD (reference sequence). Unmatched junction bases numbered 0, after V lost 0 bases and J lost 0 bases. The CDR3 contains 15 residues. The sequenced CDR3 bases are TGCACCTGCAGTGCAGACTGGGGGAACCAAGAC. It yields the protein CTCSADWGNQD. The entire CDR3 protein is CTCSADWGNQDTQYF.

A word on this clone: Genes and germline come from the mouse. The CDR3 goes on 4 residues after the read ends, and that part is filled in from the germline J gene. The chain has TRBV31 and TRBJ2-7, with D perhaps TRBD2 (6 bases). This CDR3 has 15 amino acids. Germline V gene data show CDR1 as GKSSPN and CDR2 as SITVG. V lost 1 base, J lost 0 bases, and 13 bases lay in between. CDR3 DNA (partial): TGTGCCTGGAGTCCTACTGGGCCCAGCTCCTAT. Its protein product is CAWSPTGPSSY. The complete CDR3 sequence is CAWSPTGPSSYEQYF. The full variable domain, rest sourced from reference TRBV31 and TRBJ2-7, is AQTIHQWPVAEIKAVGSPLSLGCTIKGKSSPNLYWYWQATGGTLQQLFYSITVGQVESVVQLNLSASRPKDDQFILSTEKLLLSHSGFYLCAWSPTGPSSYEQYFGPGTRLTVL.

On this clone: Gene names are mouse gene names. The missing CDR3 end, 4 residues past where the read stops, is filled in from the germline J gene. The chain joins TRBV14 to TRBJ2-5; D may be TRBD1 (6 bases). Germline V gene sequence: CDR1 SGHDT, CDR2 FRDEAV. CDR3 size: 15 residues. Deletions cut 1 base from V and 0 bases from J, with 9 bases between. CDR3 loop: CASSFPTGNQDTQYF. The CDR3 bases that were read are TGTGCCAGCAGTTTCCCCACAGGGAACCAAGAC. The variable domain in full, completed from reference TRBV14 and TRBJ2-5, reads EAGVTQSPRYAVLQEGQAVSFWCDPISGHDTLYWYQQPRDQGPQLLVYFRDEAVIDNSQLPSDRFSAVRPKGTNSTLKIQSAKQGDTATYLCASSFPTGNQDTQYFGPGTRLLVL.

This clone was found many times. Genes and germline are mouse. The chain's CDR3 is CASSGTSNSDYTF. The CDR3 bases that were read are TGTGCAAGCAGCGGGACATCAAACTCC. This rearrangement joins TRBV16 to TRBJ1-2; D is perhaps TRBD1 (6 bases). The CDR3 goes on 4 residues after the read ends, and that part is filled in from the germline J gene. From germline, CDR1 is SGHSA and CDR2 FRNQAP. The length of the CDR3 is 13 residues. V gave up 5 bases and J gave up 0 bases, with 7 bases separating them.

This clone has a handful of counts. Genes here carry mouse names. CDR3 DNA (partial): TGTGCCAGCAGTACAGGGGACACCGGG. Translated: CASSTGDTG. Given in full, the CDR3 is CASSTGDTGQLYF. The rearrangement links TRBV19 to TRBJ2-2, with D perhaps matching TRBD1 (6 bases). The read ends 4 residues early relative to the CDR3; the germline J gene fills the gap. Germline V gene lookup returns CDR1 FNHDT and CDR2 SITEND (reference sequence). Between the trimmed V and J ends, which lost 3 bases and 3 bases, there was a span of 6 bases. CDR3 length: 13 residues.

With regard to this clone: Possible read error: a much larger clone is one base away. Each gene name is a mouse one. The read terminates 4 residues before the CDR3 end, so the remaining end is supplied by the germline J gene. This chain uses TRBV13-2 with TRBJ2-7; 8 nucleotides agree with TRBD2. Germline lookup yields CDR1 NNHNN and CDR2 SYGAGS (reference sequence). This CDR3 contains 13 residues. The CDR3 spells CASGDDWGYEQYF. The sequenced part of the CDR3 DNA is TGTGCCAGCGGTGATGACTGGGGGTAT.

As concerns this clone: Mouse germline and gene names are used. The CDR3 end falls 4 residues outside the read, so it is completed with the germline J gene. The V call is TRBV1, the J call TRBJ2-7; 11 bases line up with TRBD2. CDR1 and CDR2 from the germline V gene are NSQYPW and LRSPGD (reference sequence). The CDR3 totals 15 residues. With 3 bases clipped from V and 3 bases from J, the junction kept 4 bases outside the gene matches. CDR3 amino acids: CTCSARLGGFYEQYF. Incomplete CDR3 DNA: TGCACCTGCAGTGCTCGACTGGGGGGGTTCTAT.

This clone was found many times. Any gene name here is a mouse gene name. The CDR3 goes on 4 residues after the read ends, and that part is filled in from the germline J gene. This chain links TRBV16 with TRBJ2-5; 7 bases match TRBD2. This CDR3 region has 15 residues. The trim removed 0 bases at V and 0 bases at J, leaving 0 bases unmatched. Germline V CDR1 and CDR2: SGHSA, FRNQAP. The sequenced part of the CDR3 DNA is TGTGCAAGCAGCTTAGACTGGGGGAACCAAGAC. As protein: CASSLDWGNQD. The full CDR3 reads CASSLDWGNQDTQYF.

This clone was found many times. Mouse gene names apply. The CDR3 end is not reached by the read, which stops 4 residues before it; the germline J gene fills it in. The rearrangement uses TRBV13-3 and TRBJ1-2, with a weak D call TRBD1 (5 bases). The V end was cut by 0 bases, the J end by 3 bases, with 12 bases between. The germline V gene has CDR1 NNHDY and CDR2 SYVADS. The CDR3 runs to 15 residues. CDR3 residues: CASSDAAGLDSDYTF. The CDR3 bases that were read are TGTGCCAGCAGTGATGCGGCAGGGTTGGACTCC.

This clone was seen many times. Genes and germline are mouse. The read finishes 4 residues shy of the CDR3 end, and the germline J gene is used to complete it. This chain uses TRBV13-3 with TRBJ2-2, with a weak D call TRBD1 (7 bases). This CDR3 comprises 14 residues. Germline CDR1 reads NNHDY; CDR2 reads SYVADS. The DNA read from the CDR3 is TGTGCCAGCAGTGATGCGCAGGGGGGCGGG. Translated, it gives CASSDAQGGG. The whole CDR3 reads CASSDAQGGGQLYF.

This clone has more than one count but fewer than ten. The germline and genes are mouse ones. The read terminates 4 residues before the CDR3 end, so the remaining end is supplied by the germline J gene. This chain joins TRBV19 and TRBJ2-3; TRBD1 matches at 9 bases. There are 15 residues in the CDR3. CDR1 FNHDT and CDR2 SITEND come from the germline V gene (reference sequence). V was pared by 5 bases and J by 1 base, with 5 bases of the junction left unmatched. CDR3 DNA (partial): TGTGCCAGCAGCTCGGGACAGGGAGGTGCAGAA. It is translated as CASSSGQGGAE. The complete CDR3 sequence is CASSSGQGGAETLYF.

The table lists this clone with a few counts. The genes and germline here are from mouse. The sequenced CDR3 bases are TGCACCTGCAGTGCCCCTGGGGGGGAGGACCAAGAC. The encoded protein is CTCSAPGGEDQD. The full CDR3 protein reads CTCSAPGGEDQDTQYF. The chain joins TRBV1 to TRBJ2-5, with 9 bases aligning to TRBD2. The CDR3 end falls 4 residues outside the read, so it is completed with the germline J gene. The ends lost 3 bases at V and 1 base at J; junction bases unmatched: 5. This CDR3 has 16 residues. CDR1 and CDR2 (germline): NSQYPW, LRSPGD (reference sequence). The variable domain in full, with the rest retrieved from reference TRBV1 and TRBJ2-5, is VTLLEQNPRWRLVPRGQAVNLRCILKNSQYPWMSWYQQDLQKQLQWLFTLRSPGDKEVKSLPGADYLATRVTDTELRLQVANMSQGRTLYCTCSAPGGEDQDTQYFGPGTRLLVL.

There are many counts of this clone. The gene symbols are mouse symbols. The CDR3 is cut off 4 residues early in the read; its end comes from the germline J gene. The chain recombines TRBV1 with TRBJ2-3; 8 bases are a match to TRBD1. Germline V lookup: CDR1 NSQYPW, CDR2 LRSPGD (reference sequence). V gave up 0 bases and J gave up 3 bases; unmatched junction bases: 2. The CDR3 totals 15 residues. CDR3 DNA (partial): TGCACCTGCAGTGCAGAGTGGGACAGGGCAGAA. Protein sequence: CTCSAEWDRAE. The entire CDR3 sequence reads CTCSAEWDRAETLYF.